This T cell receptor beta chain stems from a study of regulatory T cells in long-lasting Graves disease. Looking at the study overall: For a period under 3 months, newly diagnosed Graves' patients had taken antithyroid drugs.

Through Arm-PCR of CDR3 regions and iRepertoire HTBI primers, TCR beta libraries were built. Original methodology: Overall, samples carried more than 55 TRBV and more than 13 TRBJ segments. TCRdb processed the multiplex PCR reads anew with MiXCR; each CDR3 protein has one entry. The authors' filters were not applied to this entry. The sample comprises around 250,000 distinct CDR3 sequences, about a sixth of which are singletons, and over 20% rests with the top ten. Findings and limits, study-wide: Public clonotype sharing was higher in persistent than newly diagnosed patients.

Time point given: newly diagnosed GD, antithyroid drugs for less than 3 months. RNA extracted from PBMCs served as the sequencing template. Guidelines of the American Thyroid Association were used to diagnose Graves' disease. Germline lookup yields CDR1 DFQATT and CDR2 SNEGSKA (reference sequence). This CDR3 has 15 residues. The junction had 12 bases not matched to a gene; V was cut back by 6 bases and J by 4 bases. This clonotype has a count of ten or more. Its antigen remains unidentified. Sequences were derived from peripheral blood mononuclear cells (PBMCs), sampled at new diagnosis, from a patient treated with antithyroid drugs. This TCR was recovered from a female donor with Graves disease. The chain recombines TRBV20-1 with TRBJ2-3, with 8 bases identical to TRBD2. DNA of the CDR3: TGCAGTGCACGGGAGGGGGGGGGAGCGCCAGATACGCAGTATTTT. Translating gives CSAREGGGAPDTQYF.